The next 30 T cell receptor beta chains were all read from a single sample in a study of T cell responses to AZD1222 COVID-19 vaccine. Measured with immunoSEQ multiplex PCR; TCRdb has only the in-frame clones, and not every one. Here the sample spans 87,000 or so clones, about 89% being singletons. The sample was peripheral blood, taken on day 0 of AZD1222 vaccination. These receptors were collected from an adult in good health.

This chain connects TRBV21-1 to TRBJ2-7. TRBV21-1 is shown as a pseudogene. This CDR3 comprises 12 residues. The CDR3 nucleotides are TGTGCCAGCAGCAAAGGATTGGGTGAGCAGTACTTC. As protein: CASSKGLGEQYF.

CDR3 amino acids: CASSIVAPNEQFF. CDR3 sequence (DNA): TGTGCCAGTAGTATTGTGGCACCTAATGAGCAGTTCTTC. The chain has TRBV19 and TRBJ2-1; no clear D. With 3 bases removed from V and 7 bases from J, the gap between germline ends came to 10 bases. The CDR3 runs 13 residues. Germline assignment: CDR1 LNHDA and CDR2 SQIVND (reference sequence).

J is TRBJ1-6 and V is TRBV28; weak D call: TRBD1 (6 bases). V lost 3 bases, J lost 7 bases, and 16 bases lay in between. The CDR3 runs to 16 residues. The V gene's germline CDR1 is MDHEN and CDR2 SYDVKM. CDR3 in DNA: TGTGCCAGCAGTTTGCAGGGGCCTTCCGGAAATTCACCCCTCCACTTT. Its translation: CASSLQGPSGNSPLHF.

The chain carries TRBV7-2 and TRBJ2-7; either TRBD1 or TRBD2 may fit D (5 bases each). Trimming stripped 0 bases from V and 3 bases from J, with 21 bases between. From germline, CDR1 is SGHTA and CDR2 FQGNSA. CDR3 length: 18 amino acids. The CDR3 sequence: CASSLAVTLSGAHYEQYF. In DNA form, the CDR3 reads TGTGCCAGCAGCTTAGCCGTTACACTCTCCGGGGCCCACTACGAGCAGTACTTC.

The rearrangement uses TRBV5-1 and TRBJ1-1; D is possibly TRBD1 (6 bases). The CDR3 is 15 residues long. CDR1 is SGHRS and CDR2 is YFSETQ in the germline V gene. V was trimmed by 1 base and J by 2 bases, leaving 12 bases between them. CDR3 protein: CASSLNMGANTEAFF. CDR3 bases: TGCGCCAGCAGCTTGAATATGGGGGCAAACACTGAAGCTTTCTTT.

The chain uses TRBV9 and TRBJ2-1, with 8 positions matching TRBD2. V lost 0 bases, J lost 4 bases, and 6 bases stayed unmatched. Germline V gene sequence: CDR1 SGDLS, CDR2 YYNGEE. CDR3 size: 16 residues. The CDR3 DNA reads as TGTGCCAGCAGCGTAGGGGGAAGCGGGGGTTACAATGAGCAGTTCTTC. It translates to CASSVGGSGGYNEQFF.

This chain connects TRBV27 to TRBJ1-2; weak D call: TRBD1 (5 bases). This CDR3 has 13 amino acids. Germline CDR1 is MNHEY and CDR2 is SMNVEV (reference sequence). Between the trimmed V and J ends, which lost 4 bases and 4 bases, there was a span of 10 bases. The CDR3 loop reads CASSSRGIYGYTF. Written as DNA, the CDR3 is TGTGCCAGCAGTTCCCGGGGGATCTATGGCTACACCTTC.

The CDR3 nucleotides are TGTGCCAGCAGCGCGAGGATGGTTCCCAAAAACATTCAGTACTTC. The encoded protein is CASSARMVPKNIQYF. The chain carries TRBV5-5 and TRBJ2-4, with unresolved D. The V and J ends lost 4 bases and 2 bases respectively, with 13 bases between them. This CDR3 contains 15 residues. In germline, CDR1 is SGHKS, CDR2 YYEKEE (reference sequence).

The chain recombines TRBV20-1 with TRBJ2-3, with D possibly TRBD2 on 7 matching bases. CDR1 and CDR2 (germline): DFQATT, SNEGSKA (reference sequence). The CDR3 contains 14 residues. V gave up 3 bases and J gave up 4 bases, with 14 bases separating them. The CDR3 DNA is TGCAGTGCTAGTCACAGGGAGGGGGCAGATACGCAGTATTTT. This gives the protein CSASHREGADTQYF.

The V call is TRBV7-9, the J call TRBJ1-6; D is undetermined. Germline lookup yields CDR1 SEHNR and CDR2 FQNEAQ (reference sequence). CDR3 size: 15 residues. Trimming removed 6 bases at V and 0 bases at J, with 9 bases between. The chain's CDR3 is CASREGSSYNSPLHF. CDR3 coding DNA: TGTGCCAGCAGGGAAGGGAGCTCCTATAATTCACCCCTCCACTTT.

V is TRBV3-1 (or the pseudogene TRBV3-2) and J is TRBJ2-7, with a weak D call TRBD1 (5 bases). The germline V gene encodes CDR1 LGHDT and CDR2 YNNKEL (reference sequence). The V end lost 3 bases, the J end lost 5 bases, and 8 bases lay between the germline ends. The CDR3 is made up of 12 amino acids. As DNA, the CDR3 is TGTGCCAGCAGCCACCAGGGTGACGAGCAGTACTTC. Its translation: CASSHQGDEQYF.

The chain carries TRBV6-5 and TRBJ2-7, with D possibly being TRBD2 (5 bases). This CDR3 region has 13 residues. Per germline, CDR1 MNHEY and CDR2 SVGAGI. Deletions cut 2 bases from V and 8 bases from J, with 13 bases between. The CDR3 nucleotides are TGTGCCAGCAGTTACGGTAAAGGGAGCAAGCAGTACTTC. It translates to CASSYGKGSKQYF.

V and J are TRBV13 and TRBJ2-7; D remains unclear. CDR3 length: 15 residues. V was cut by 1 base and J by 3 bases, with 13 bases left in between. The germline V gene has CDR1 PRHDT and CDR2 FYEKMQ (reference sequence). The CDR3 DNA reads as TGTGCCAGCAGCTTAGTTGGTCGGAGTTACTACGAGCAGTACTTC. It specifies CASSLVGRSYYEQYF.

Only a few counts were recorded for this clone. The chain is built from TRBV24-1 and TRBJ2-7; 8 bases agree with TRBD2. CDR3 length equals 15 residues. Losses at the gene ends were 5 bases for V and 5 bases for J; bases not matched to a gene: 10. The germline V gene has CDR1 KGHDR and CDR2 SFDVKD. The DNA of the CDR3 is TGTGCCACCAGTGCCCCCGGGAGCGGGGGACACGAGCAGTACTTC. Translation gives CATSAPGSGGHEQYF.

The chain is built from TRBV30 and TRBJ1-6; D remains unclear. The CDR3 spans 14 residues. V dropped 0 bases and J dropped 8 bases, with 11 bases sitting between them. The germline gives CDR1 GTSNPN, CDR2 SVGIG (reference sequence). CDR3 protein: CAWSVLGGDSPLHF. Here the CDR3 DNA reads TGTGCCTGGAGTGTACTAGGAGGAGATTCACCCCTCCACTTT.

This clone was seen just once. This chain uses TRBV3-1 (or the pseudogene TRBV3-2) with TRBJ2-5; TRBD2 matches 10 bases. The CDR3 is 15 residues long. Trimming cost V 0 bases and J 9 bases; bases outside gene matches: 7. Germline V CDR1 and CDR2: LGHDT, YNNKEL (reference sequence). The CDR3 DNA sequence: TGTGCCAGCAGCCAAGATCGGACTAGCGGCGCGGCCCAGTACTTC. This codes for CASSQDRTSGAAQYF.

Only a few counts were recorded for this clone. This chain links TRBV19 with TRBJ1-2; no firm D call. Germline values: CDR1 LNHDA, CDR2 SQIVND (reference sequence). Deletions cut 3 bases from V and 14 bases from J, with 22 bases between. The CDR3 runs 14 residues. For the CDR3, the DNA is TGTGCCAGTAGTATTAACCCTAGGAACACTTTAGGAACCTTC. This gives the protein CASSINPRNTLGTF.

The rearrangement links TRBV19 to TRBJ1-2; possible D gene TRBD1, 5 bases. Germline loops: CDR1 LNHDA, CDR2 SQIVND (reference sequence). The CDR3 consists of 15 residues. V lost 6 bases, J lost 6 bases, and 20 bases lay in between. In DNA, the CDR3 is TGTGCCAGTAGGACCCCCTGGGGGGGAACTGATGGCTACACCTTC. It encodes CASRTPWGGTDGYTF.

This chain connects TRBV9 to TRBJ2-3, with TRBD2 matching 8 bases. Germline V gene lookup returns CDR1 SGDLS and CDR2 YYNGEE. V was clipped by 4 bases and J by 3 bases; unmatched bases: 4. This CDR3 region has 14 residues. The CDR3 DNA follows: TGTGCCAGCAGCTTCGGGACTAGAACAGATACGCAGTATTTT. Encoded protein: CASSFGTRTDTQYF.

The V gene is TRBV5-1, the J gene TRBJ1-4; D gene unclear. Trimming left V 0 bases short and J 7 bases short, with 4 bases between. This CDR3 comprises 12 residues. CDR1 SGHRS and CDR2 YFSETQ come from the germline V gene. CDR3 sequence: CASSLVGEKLFF. DNA of the CDR3: TGCGCCAGCAGCTTGGTTGGTGAAAAACTGTTTTTT. Based on the CDR3 plus reference TRBV5-1 and TRBJ1-4, the full variable domain is KAGVTQTPRYLIKTRGQQVTLSCSPISGHRSVSWYQQTPGQGLQFLFEYFSETQRNKGNFPGRFSGRQFSNSRSEMNVSTLELGDSALYLCASSLVGEKLFFGSGTQLSVL.

This chain connects TRBV7-9 to TRBJ2-1, with D perhaps matching TRBD1 (6 bases). The germline CDR1 and CDR2 sequences are SEHNR and FQNEAQ (reference sequence). The ends were cut back, 0 bases at V and 4 bases at J, with 10 bases in the middle. CDR3 length: 15 residues. CDR3 DNA sequence: TGTGCCAGCAGCTTAGCGCAGGGACAATACAATGAGCAGTTCTTC. It yields the protein CASSLAQGQYNEQFF.

The V and J genes are TRBV2 and TRBJ2-3, with 11 nucleotides matching TRBD2. Germline CDR1 SNHLY, CDR2 FYNNEI. This CDR3 has 15 amino acids. After removal of 5 bases from V and 2 bases from J, the junction contained 3 bases not matched to a gene. Here the CDR3 DNA reads TGTGCCAGCAGTCGACTAGCGGGGAACACAGATACGCAGTATTTT. It yields the protein CASSRLAGNTDTQYF. The whole variable domain, filled in from reference TRBV2 and TRBJ2-3, reads EPEVTQTPSHQVTQMGQEVILRCVPISNHLYFYWYRQILGQKVEFLVSFYNNEISEKSEIFDDQFSVERPDGSNFTLKIRSTKLEDSAMYFCASSRLAGNTDTQYFGPGTRLTVL.

The chain links TRBV11-2 to TRBJ1-5; D gene uncertain. CDR3 length equals 9 residues. Germline lookup yields CDR1 SGHAT and CDR2 FQNNGV. V shed 3 bases and J shed 12 bases, with 3 bases lying between them. The CDR3 region is CASSFLQHF. CDR3 sequence (DNA): TGTGCCAGCAGCTTCCTCCAGCATTTT.

The chain couples TRBV29-1 to TRBJ2-5; D is perhaps TRBD2 (6 bases). V dropped 1 base and J dropped 9 bases, with 12 bases sitting between them. Germline CDR1 SQVTM, CDR2 ANQGSEA. This CDR3 is 12 amino acids long. The DNA for the CDR3 is TGCAGCGTTGAAGGGGGGGATGAGCCCCAGTACTTC. Its translation: CSVEGGDEPQYF. The complete variable domain, with remaining parts taken from reference TRBV29-1 and TRBJ2-5, reads SAVISQKPSRDICQRGTSLTIQCQVDSQVTMMFWYRQQPGQSLTLIATANQGSEATYESGFVIDKFPISRPNLTFSTLTVSNMSPEDSSIYLCSVEGGDEPQYFGPGTRLLVL.

The gene calls are TRBV7-3 and TRBJ1-5; D is uncertain. V was clipped by 5 bases and J by 4 bases, with 12 bases between them. The CDR3 extends over 14 amino acids. Looked up from germline, CDR1 is SGHTA and CDR2 is FQGTGA. CDR3 loop: CASSQAGTNQPQHF. The CDR3 DNA follows: TGTGCCAGCAGCCAAGCGGGTACTAATCAGCCCCAGCATTTT.

V and J are TRBV5-1 and TRBJ2-5; possibly TRBD1 for D (5 bases). Germline V gene data show CDR1 as SGHRS and CDR2 as YFSETQ. The CDR3 sequence is 13 residues long. V lost 3 bases, J lost 5 bases, and 11 bases lay in between. The CDR3 loop is CASSWGLRETQYF. Written as DNA, the CDR3 is TGCGCCAGCAGCTGGGGCCTCCGGGAGACCCAGTACTTC.

The V gene is TRBV12-3 or TRBV12-4, the J gene TRBJ2-2; D uncertain. Trimming pared 3 bases from V and 6 bases from J, leaving 8 bases between. The CDR3 sequence is 13 residues long. DNA of the CDR3: TGTGCCAGCAGTTTCAATCACGCCGGGGAGCTGTTTTTT. It encodes CASSFNHAGELFF.

This chain connects TRBV4-3 to TRBJ2-3; D remains ambiguous. The germline V gene has CDR1 LGHNA and CDR2 YSLEER. V was cut by 1 base and J by 2 bases, with 13 bases left in between. CDR3 length: 16 residues. CDR3 sequence (DNA): TGCGCCAGCAGCCAAGGTATCGGGCTGCCCACAGATACGCAGTATTTT. Its protein is CASSQGIGLPTDTQYF.

The V gene is TRBV7-9, the J gene TRBJ2-5; 10 bases match TRBD2. This CDR3 comprises 15 residues. The V gene end was trimmed by 0 bases and the J gene end by 6 bases; junction bases not matched to a gene: 4. Germline-derived CDR1 and CDR2 are SEHNR and FQNEAQ (reference sequence). CDR3 nucleotides: TGTGCCAGCAGCTTAGCTAGCGGGGGGAGGAAGACCCAGTACTTC. This codes for CASSLASGGRKTQYF.

The DNA for the CDR3 is TGTGCCAGCGGGGGAGGGAATCAGCCCCAGCATTTT. Translation: CASGGGNQPQHF. The chain joins TRBV6-5 to TRBJ1-5, with D possibly TRBD1 on 5 matching bases. The CDR3 extends over 12 amino acids. Germline V gene lookup returns CDR1 MNHEY and CDR2 SVGAGI. The V and J ends lost 8 bases and 4 bases respectively, with 9 bases between them.